One sample yielded the 13 T cell receptor beta chains listed below, sequenced in a study of blood T cell repertoires in COVID-19. Profiling relied on immunoSEQ multiplex PCR, and the TCRdb table lists in-frame clones only, not all of them. This table holds about 260,000 clones, 88% found once. The specimen sequenced was peripheral blood. All receptors derive from a human donor in a cohort sampled during active COVID-19.

V gene TRBV3-1 (or the pseudogene TRBV3-2) combines with J gene TRBJ1-4; TRBD1 aligns across 10 bases. This CDR3 has 15 residues. Germline V CDR1 and CDR2: LGHDT, YNNKEL (reference sequence). V lost 4 bases and J lost 8; bases outside the gene matches: 7. The chain's CDR3 is CASSPRTGGSEKLFF. For the CDR3, the DNA is TGTGCCAGCAGCCCCCGGACAGGGGGATCAGAAAAACTGTTTTTT.

The chain employs TRBV5-1 and TRBJ2-7; 14 nucleotides align to TRBD2. J was trimmed by 2 bases and V by 1 base; bases with no gene match: 5. CDR1 SGHRS and CDR2 YFSETQ come from the germline V gene. The CDR3 consists of 17 residues. The CDR3 loop is CASSLPGTSGGTYEQYF. The DNA for the CDR3 is TGCGCCAGCAGCTTGCCCGGGACTAGCGGGGGAACCTACGAGCAGTACTTC.

V and J are TRBV30 and TRBJ1-2; TRBD1 matches at 7 bases. This CDR3 has 12 amino acids. V gave up 5 bases and J gave up 8 bases; unmatched junction bases: 8. Germline loops: CDR1 GTSNPN, CDR2 SVGIG (reference sequence). CDR3 DNA sequence: TGTGCCTGGGATAAGACAGGGAACGGCTACACCTTC. It specifies CAWDKTGNGYTF. Based on the CDR3 plus reference TRBV30 and TRBJ1-2, the full variable domain is SQTIHQWPATLVQPVGSPLSLECTVEGTSNPNLYWYRQAAGRGLQLLFYSVGIGQISSEVPQNLSASRPQDRQFILSSKKLLLSDSGFYLCAWDKTGNGYTFGSGTRLTVV.

The chain employs TRBV9 and TRBJ2-6; TRBD1 agrees at 7 bases. With 4 bases clipped from V and 4 bases from J, the junction kept 5 bases outside the gene matches. The CDR3 covers 15 residues. The germline CDR1 and CDR2 sequences are SGDLS and YYNGEE. The CDR3 nucleotides read TGTGCCAGCAGCCTACAGGGGACAGGGGCCAACGTCCTGACTTTC. It yields the protein CASSLQGTGANVLTF.

V usage is TRBV19 and J usage is TRBJ1-5, with D unresolved. CDR3 length equals 13 residues. V lost 7 bases to trimming and J lost 7 bases, with 14 bases between them. CDR1 LNHDA and CDR2 SQIVND come from the germline V gene (reference sequence). In DNA form, the CDR3 reads TGTGCCAGTAACGTAGAGCGCCGGCAGCCCCAGCATTTT. This gives the protein CASNVERRQPQHF.

The chain recombines TRBV11-2 with TRBJ1-2, with TRBD1 identical over 8 bases. CDR1 and CDR2 from the germline V gene are SGHAT and FQNNGV. This CDR3 spans 13 amino acids. V shed 10 bases, J shed 12 bases, and the junction held 16 bases outside the gene matches. The CDR3 DNA follows: TGTGCCACCGAAACAGGACAGGGCCGTGAGAACACCTTC. Its protein product is CATETGQGRENTF.

The CDR3 DNA reads TGTGCCAGCAGCCAAGATTTGTACAGGGTGGTAGCTGAAGCTTTCTTT. As protein: CASSQDLYRVVAEAFF. The V and J genes are TRBV14 and TRBJ1-1; weak D call: TRBD1 (6 bases). Germline-derived CDR1 and CDR2 are SGHDN and FVKESK. With 0 bases removed from V and 6 bases from J, the gap between germline ends came to 17 bases. The length of the CDR3 is 16 residues.

The chain carries TRBV5-6 and TRBJ2-1; D possibly corresponds to TRBD2 (5 bases). Germline lookup yields CDR1 SGHDT and CDR2 YYEEEE. The CDR3 is made up of 15 amino acids. V gave up 1 base and J gave up 8 bases, with 16 bases separating them. CDR3 amino acids: CASSLPGLRAYEQFF. The CDR3 bases are TGTGCCAGCAGCTTGCCGGGTTTGAGGGCCTATGAGCAGTTCTTC.

This clone occurred a few times. The J gene is TRBJ1-2, the V gene TRBV30; D is uncertain. Germline V CDR1 and CDR2: GTSNPN, SVGIG (reference sequence). V lost 4 bases and J 8 bases, leaving 14 bases between the germline ends. This CDR3 region has 12 residues. The CDR3 DNA reads as TGTGCCTGGAATGTAGGAGATGCGGGCTACACCTTC. It yields the protein CAWNVGDAGYTF. Supplemented by reference TRBV30 and TRBJ1-2, the full variable domain reads SQTIHQWPATLVQPVGSPLSLECTVEGTSNPNLYWYRQAAGRGLQLLFYSVGIGQISSEVPQNLSASRPQDRQFILSSKKLLLSDSGFYLCAWNVGDAGYTFGSGTRLTVV.

The gene calls are TRBV30 and TRBJ2-2, with 7 nucleotides matching TRBD1. Looked up from germline, CDR1 is GTSNPN and CDR2 is SVGIG (reference sequence). J was trimmed by 8 bases and V by 3 bases; bases with no gene match: 6. The CDR3 covers 13 residues. In DNA, the CDR3 is TGTGCCTGGAGGGAGACAGGGACGGGGGAGCTGTTTTTT. This encodes CAWRETGTGELFF.

The chain recombines TRBV24-1 with TRBJ1-2, with 9 bases that match TRBD1. This CDR3 is 14 amino acids long. Germline CDR1 reads KGHDR; CDR2 reads SFDVKD. J gave up 6 bases and V 7 bases, and 8 bases lay outside the gene matches. The CDR3 region is CATRPNRGRDGYTF. CDR3 in DNA: TGTGCCACCAGGCCTAACAGGGGGCGGGATGGCTACACCTTC.

This clone was picked up one time. The CDR3 protein is CAIRDSDSGNTIYF. The CDR3 DNA is TGTGCCATCCGGGACAGTGACTCTGGAAACACCATATATTTT. The chain joins TRBV10-3 to TRBJ1-3, with 7 bases aligning to TRBD1. Germline trimming cut 8 bases from V and 0 bases from J; bases unmatched to any gene: 4. Germline V CDR1 and CDR2: ENHRY, SYGVKD. The CDR3 is 14 residues long.

The J gene is TRBJ1-5, the V gene TRBV19; D gene unclear. The CDR3 extends over 14 amino acids. V was clipped by 7 bases and J by 7 bases, with 17 bases between them. CDR1 is LNHDA and CDR2 is SQIVND in the germline V gene (reference sequence). The CDR3 bases are TGTGCCAGTACCCCCTTAGGAGGGAGGCAGCCCCAGCATTTT. Protein: CASTPLGGRQPQHF.